Sequencing of this T cell receptor beta chain was carried out in a study of regulatory T cells in long-lasting Graves disease. The study, taken as a whole, reports: Persistent Graves' patients showed less TCR diversity than newly diagnosed patients showed.

Germline CDR1 and CDR2: SGHTA and FQGNSA. With 3 bases clipped from V and 8 bases from J, the junction kept 6 bases outside the gene matches. The length of the CDR3 is 16 residues. This clonotype was seen repeatedly, ten times or more. Antigen specificity is unknown. Arm-PCR with iRepertoire HTBI primers amplified the CDR3 regions for these TCR beta libraries. TCRdb re-derived calls from the multiplex PCR reads in MiXCR, one entry per CDR3 protein. The repertoire includes some 600,000 distinct CDR3 sequences, roughly 15% of them detected once, and approximately 12% sits in the top ten. Noted time point: newly diagnosed GD, antithyroid drugs for less than 3 months. With RNA extracted from PBMCs as input, the TCR library was made. The same data also went into a second study, on T cells in Graves' hyperthyroidism and ophthalmopathy. That paper states: Also found in blood were most expanded thyroid clonotypes above 0.001.

The source material was peripheral blood mononuclear cells (PBMCs), sampled at new diagnosis, from a patient treated with antithyroid drugs. This TCR was recovered from a man younger than 35 with Graves disease. This chain connects TRBV7-2 to TRBJ2-1, with 14 bases lining up with TRBD2. CDR3 nucleotides: TGTGCCAGCAGCTTCCCAGGGACTAGCGGGAGCTATGAGCAGTTCTTC. This encodes CASSFPGTSGSYEQFF.